This T cell receptor beta chain was captured by sequencing in a study of blood T cell repertoires in COVID-19. Overall study: Acute and convalescent COVID-19 samples came from the United States, Italy and Spain. T cells, B-cell-depleted T cells, or PBMCs supplied cDNA or gDNA.

The junction had 4 bases not matched to a gene; V was cut back by 0 bases and J by 4 bases. Germline V gene lookup returns CDR1 LGHNA and CDR2 YSLEER. The CDR3 has 15 amino acids. Concerning this clone itself: Other nucleotide sequences in the sample specify the same CDR3.

The authors' processing: For nucleated cells, counts were estimated from reference gene primer amplification. The repertoire was sequenced with immunoSEQ multiplex PCR; TCRdb's copy has only in-frame clones and lacks some. That table supplies the V and J calls and clone size; D and trimming were determined from the DNA. Of 210,000 or so clones listed, roughly 80% are singletons. The sequencing sample was made of peripheral blood. This TCR came from a human donor in a cohort sampled during active COVID-19. The rearrangement joins TRBV4-3 to TRBJ2-7, with 9 bases aligning to TRBD2. The CDR3 coding sequence is TGCGCCAGCAGCCAAGAGACTAGCGGAGTGTACGAGCAGTACTTC. Protein sequence: CASSQETSGVYEQYF.